Listed here are 9 T cell receptor beta chains from one sample, sequenced in a study of T cell responses to AZD1222 COVID-19 vaccine. This table comes from immunoSEQ multiplex PCR, and its TCRdb copy is limited to in-frame clones, with some not included. The data show 120,000 to 150,000 clones, 70% to 90% seen once. Specimen: peripheral blood, collected 28 days after the second AZD1222 dose. These receptors were taken from an adult who received the AZD1222 COVID-19 vaccine.

The chain couples TRBV27 to TRBJ2-7, with 7 nucleotides matching TRBD2. With V trimmed by 5 bases and J by 2 bases, 9 bases remained unmatched. The germline V gene encodes CDR1 MNHEY and CDR2 SMNVEV (reference sequence). This CDR3 comprises 15 residues. CDR3 sequence: CASSRGLPITYEQYF. Here the CDR3 DNA reads TGTGCCAGCAGTAGGGGACTACCGATCACCTACGAGCAGTACTTC.

This chain joins TRBV10-3 and TRBJ1-4, with a tentative D call TRBD1 (5 bases). Trimming removed 11 bases from V and 5 bases from J, with 15 bases in between. The germline gives CDR1 ENHRY, CDR2 SYGVKD. The CDR3 length is 13 residues. The CDR3 DNA follows: TGTGCCTCAAAGGGGCAGCAGAATGAAAAACTGTTTTTT. This gives the protein CASKGQQNEKLFF.

In nucleotides, the CDR3 is TGTGCCAGCAGCTTAAAGTCCATGGGGGACAGGGGAGGCGCTGGGGCCAACGTCCTGACTTTC. This gives the protein CASSLKSMGDRGGAGANVLTF. The rearrangement joins TRBV7-3 to TRBJ2-6; 10 bases match TRBD1. This CDR3 has 21 amino acids. From germline, CDR1 is SGHTA and CDR2 FQGTGA. The ends lost 1 base at V and 2 bases at J; junction bases unmatched: 14.

V and J are TRBV12-5 and TRBJ1-1, with D unclear. This CDR3 is 14 amino acids long. Germline CDR1 reads LGHNT; CDR2 reads FRNRAP. V was clipped by 7 bases and J by 0 bases, with 12 bases between them. In nucleotides, the CDR3 is TGTGCTAGTGCCCTGGGAGTCGTGAACACTGAAGCTTTCTTT. It yields the protein CASALGVVNTEAFF.

The V call is TRBV7-2, the J call TRBJ2-1; D is unresolved. Between the trimmed V and J ends, which lost 7 bases and 0 bases, there was a span of 10 bases. This CDR3 comprises 14 residues. Germline V gives CDR1 SGHTA, CDR2 FQGNSA. The CDR3 DNA sequence: TGTGCCAGCACCCTTGATGTCTCCTACAATGAGCAGTTCTTC. This gives the protein CASTLDVSYNEQFF. Full variable domain (remainder filled in from reference TRBV7-2 and TRBJ2-1): GAGVSQSPSNKVTEKGKDVELRCDPISGHTALYWYRQSLGQGLEFLIYFQGNSAPDKSGLPSDRFSAERTGGSVSTLTIQRTQQEDSAVYLCASTLDVSYNEQFFGPGTRLTVL.

The chain employs TRBV9 and TRBJ2-2; D could derive from TRBD1 or TRBD2 (5 bases each). Trimming removed 3 bases from V and 0 bases from J, with 12 bases in between. The germline V gene encodes CDR1 SGDLS and CDR2 YYNGEE. The CDR3 covers 16 residues. CDR3 in amino acids: CASSGLRGANTGELFF. CDR3 nucleotides: TGTGCCAGCAGCGGTCTGAGGGGCGCGAACACCGGGGAGCTGTTTTTT.

This sequence joins TRBV7-2 and TRBJ1-6; TRBD1 is a possible D gene (5 bases). Trimming shortened V by 1 base and J by 9 bases, and 13 bases separated the two germline ends. The CDR3 totals 15 residues. CDR1 is SGHTA and CDR2 is FQGNSA in the germline V gene. This chain's CDR3 is CASSLVQDYGSPLHF. The CDR3 DNA follows: TGTGCCAGCAGCTTAGTACAGGATTACGGTTCACCCCTCCACTTT.

The rearrangement uses TRBV19 and TRBJ1-2; TRBD1 is a possible D gene (5 bases). Germline-derived CDR1 and CDR2 are LNHDA and SQIVND (reference sequence). V was pared by 5 bases and J by 4 bases, with 11 bases between. This CDR3 has 13 residues. The CDR3 loop reads CASSQGVGYGYTF. The DNA for the CDR3 is TGTGCCAGTAGTCAAGGGGTCGGCTATGGCTACACCTTC.

J is TRBJ2-7 and V is TRBV6-5; 7 bases map to TRBD1. The CDR3 totals 15 residues. Germline trimming cut 2 bases from V and 4 bases from J; bases unmatched to any gene: 8. Looked up from germline, CDR1 is MNHEY and CDR2 is SVGAGI. In DNA, the CDR3 is TGTGCCAGCAGTTACGTACAGGGGCCTCCTTACGAGCAGTACTTC. Translating it yields CASSYVQGPPYEQYF.